The 14 T cell receptor beta chains given below trace back to one sample, sequenced in a study of blood T cell repertoires in COVID-19. Clones were read by immunoSEQ multiplex PCR, and TCRdb kept only the in-frame ones, dropping some. The table includes about 160,000 clones, approximately 91% detected once. Sequenced material: peripheral blood. The receptors come from a man aged 45-65 years with acute or convalescent COVID-19.

The chain recombines TRBV30 with TRBJ1-5; TRBD1 matches 9 bases. Germline values: CDR1 GTSNPN, CDR2 SVGIG (reference sequence). The CDR3 length is 18 residues. V was pared by 1 base and J by 4 bases, with 14 bases of the junction left unmatched. DNA for the CDR3: TGTGCCTGGAGTGGAGATAGGACAGGGGCGCGGGGTAATCAGCCCCAGCATTTT. Translation gives CAWSGDRTGARGNQPQHF.

The chain combines TRBV2 with TRBJ1-4; 7 nucleotides line up with TRBD1. Unmatched junction bases numbered 9, after V lost 6 bases and J lost 8 bases. CDR1 SNHLY and CDR2 FYNNEI come from the germline V gene. The CDR3 contains 14 residues. The CDR3: CASSSDRVGEKLFF. CDR3 in DNA: TGTGCCAGCAGCAGCGACAGGGTGGGGGAAAAACTGTTTTTT. The whole variable domain, filled in from reference TRBV2 and TRBJ1-4, reads EPEVTQTPSHQVTQMGQEVILRCVPISNHLYFYWYRQILGQKVEFLVSFYNNEISEKSEIFDDQFSVERPDGSNFTLKIRSTKLEDSAMYFCASSSDRVGEKLFFGSGTQLSVL.

The chain uses TRBV27 and TRBJ2-1; 9 bases are shared with TRBD1. Per germline, CDR1 MNHEY and CDR2 SMNVEV (reference sequence). V was pared by 2 bases and J by 10 bases, with 9 bases of the junction left unmatched. The CDR3 has 15 residues. The CDR3 coding sequence is TGTGCCAGCAGTTTAACAGGGGGCCTGCCAAGGGAGCAGTTCTTC. Translation gives CASSLTGGLPREQFF.

This chain uses TRBV5-6 with TRBJ2-2; no definite D call. Germline CDR1 is SGHDT and CDR2 is YYEEEE. This CDR3 contains 15 residues. The V end was cut by 4 bases, the J end by 1 base, with 11 bases between. CDR3 nucleotide sequence: TGTGCCAGCAGCACATTTTTCCAGAACACCGGGGAGCTGTTTTTT. Its translation is CASSTFFQNTGELFF.

The V gene is TRBV27, the J gene TRBJ2-2, with 14 nucleotides matching TRBD2. The J segment lost 6 bases and the V segment lost 3 bases, leaving 6 bases of the junction unmatched. CDR3 size: 17 residues. Germline loops: CDR1 MNHEY, CDR2 SMNVEV (reference sequence). CDR3 nucleotides: TGTGCCAGCAGTTTGGGGACTAGCGGGAGATTCGCCGGGGAGCTGTTTTTT. This sequence encodes CASSLGTSGRFAGELFF.

This clone was detected once. The rearrangement uses TRBV18 and TRBJ2-6, with D possibly being TRBD2 (6 bases). V lost 2 bases, J lost 0 bases, and 14 bases lay in between. The CDR3 sequence is 18 residues long. The germline gives CDR1 KGHSH, CDR2 LQKENI. As DNA, the CDR3 is TGTGCCAGCTCACCAGCCCCGGGACTGAGCTCTGGGGCCAACGTCCTGACTTTC. Amino acid sequence: CASSPAPGLSSGANVLTF.

This chain links TRBV28 with TRBJ1-5; tentative D call: TRBD1 (6 bases). V was trimmed by 7 bases and J by 1 base, leaving 17 bases between them. CDR1 MDHEN and CDR2 SYDVKM come from the germline V gene. The CDR3 is 16 amino acids. CDR3 sequence (DNA): TGTGCCAGCATCGCGACGTGGGGGACAAGCAATCAGCCCCAGCATTTT. Protein sequence: CASIATWGTSNQPQHF.

The V and J genes are TRBV24-1 and TRBJ1-2, with D maybe TRBD1 (6 bases). The CDR3 loop spans 15 amino acids. Trimming cost V 4 bases and J 4 bases, with 15 bases left between them. Germline CDR1 reads KGHDR; CDR2 reads SFDVKD. This CDR3 is CATSESGQSLYGYTF. The CDR3 DNA sequence: TGTGCCACCAGTGAGTCCGGACAGTCACTCTATGGCTACACCTTC.

The V gene is TRBV6-2 or TRBV6-3, the J gene TRBJ1-6; 11 nucleotides agree with TRBD1. Germline CDR1 is MNHEY and CDR2 is SVGEGT. Trimming took 6 bases from V and 9 from J; bases not matched to a gene: 4. The CDR3 sequence is 14 residues long. CDR3 region: CASSTGTGGSPLHF. In nucleotides, the CDR3 is TGTGCCAGCAGCACCGGGACAGGGGGTTCACCCCTCCACTTT.

This chain connects TRBV3-1 (or the pseudogene TRBV3-2) to TRBJ2-7, with a possible D match to TRBD2 (5 bases). V shed 2 bases and J shed 2 bases, with 10 bases lying between them. The CDR3 covers 14 residues. Germline V gene lookup returns CDR1 LGHDT and CDR2 YNNKEL (reference sequence). The CDR3 here is CASSQRRLTYEQYF. Here the CDR3 DNA reads TGTGCCAGCAGCCAACGAAGACTAACCTACGAGCAGTACTTC.

This sequence joins TRBV19 and TRBJ2-1, with 11 positions matching TRBD2. This CDR3 is built from 16 residues. Germline V CDR1 and CDR2: LNHDA, SQIVND (reference sequence). Germline trimming cut 7 bases from V and 0 bases from J; bases unmatched to any gene: 5. CDR3 protein: CASTRTSGSSYNEQFF. CDR3 DNA: TGTGCCAGTACTAGGACTAGCGGGTCCTCCTACAATGAGCAGTTCTTC.

V is TRBV5-1 and J is TRBJ2-1, with D possibly being TRBD2 (5 bases). The CDR3 length is 15 residues. CDR1 is SGHRS, CDR2 YFSETQ, per germline. Deletions cut 1 base from V and 8 bases from J, with 16 bases between. CDR3 sequence (DNA): TGCGCCAGCAGCTTGAGCAGCGAGCCGGAGGATGAGCAGTTCTTC. It specifies CASSLSSEPEDEQFF.

The chain links TRBV30 to TRBJ2-4; 12 bases are a match to TRBD1. This CDR3 is 15 amino acids long. V dropped 5 bases and J dropped 4; count of bases not matched to a gene: 6. CDR1 and CDR2 (germline): GTSNPN, SVGIG (reference sequence). The DNA of the CDR3 is TGTGCCTGGGGGGGACAGGGGGCACTAAAAAACATTCAGTACTTC. Encoded protein: CAWGGQGALKNIQYF.

This rearrangement joins TRBV5-1 to TRBJ2-5, with 9 bases identical to TRBD1. CDR1 is SGHRS, CDR2 YFSETQ, per germline. Trimming removed 4 bases from V and 5 bases from J; junction bases left unmatched: 9. The CDR3 is made up of 15 amino acids. CDR3 nucleotides: TGCGCCAGCAGCCTTCTTGGACAGGGGATGGAGACCCAGTACTTC. It yields the protein CASSLLGQGMETQYF.